Following are 10 T cell receptor beta chains from one sample sequenced in a study of OX40 agonist ivuxolimab in advanced cancers. TCRdb's table, derived via immunoSEQ multiplex PCR, lists solely in-frame clones and lacks some. The repertoire holds under 85,000 clones, around 82% seen once, with around 8% in the top ten. The input for sequencing was CD4+ or CD8+ T cells sorted from blood, taken in a trial of the OX40 agonist ivuxolimab. The receptors shown here come from an adult with an advanced solid tumor such as melanoma, head and neck, liver or kidney cancer.

The chain couples TRBV5-1 to TRBJ2-3, with D unclear. The germline V gene has CDR1 SGHRS and CDR2 YFSETQ. The CDR3 length is 14 residues. V lost 0 bases, J lost 0 bases, and 5 bases lay in between. The CDR3 coding sequence is TGCGCCAGCAGCTTGGATGGCAGCACAGATACGCAGTATTTT. Translation gives CASSLDGSTDTQYF.

The V gene is TRBV14, the J gene TRBJ1-1; D gene ambiguous. The CDR3 has 17 residues. Germline CDR1 is SGHDN and CDR2 is FVKESK. With 4 bases removed from V and 5 bases from J, the gap between germline ends came to 23 bases. The CDR3 DNA reads TGTGCCAGCAGCCCTAGCCCCCTTTGGGTCACGAGGACTGAAGCTTTCTTT. This encodes CASSPSPLWVTRTEAFF. The variable domain in full, completed from reference TRBV14 and TRBJ1-1, reads EAGVTQFPSHSVIEKGQTVTLRCDPISGHDNLYWYRRVMGKEIKFLLHFVKESKQDESGMPNNRFLAERTGGTYSTLKVQPAELEDSGVYFCASSPSPLWVTRTEAFFGQGTRLTVV.

The chain employs TRBV5-4 and TRBJ2-2; 7 bases are a match to TRBD2. Germline V gene data show CDR1 as SGHNT and CDR2 as YYREEE (reference sequence). Unmatched junction bases numbered 2, after V lost 0 bases and J lost 3 bases. The CDR3 is 15 residues long. The CDR3 loop reads CASSLEGRDTGELFF. Written as DNA, the CDR3 is TGTGCCAGCAGCTTGGAAGGGAGGGACACCGGGGAGCTGTTTTTT. Full variable domain (missing parts from reference TRBV5-4 and TRBJ2-2): ETGVTQSPTHLIKTRGQQVTLRCSSQSGHNTVSWYQQALGQGPQFIFQYYREEENGRGNFPPRFSGLQFPNYSSELNVNALELDDSALYLCASSLEGRDTGELFFGEGSRLTVL.

The chain couples TRBV5-6 to TRBJ2-7; D unclear. Looked up from germline, CDR1 is SGHDT and CDR2 is YYEEEE. The length of the CDR3 is 15 residues. V gave up 4 bases and J gave up 2 bases, with 16 bases separating them. The CDR3 sequence: CASSKPRNLAYEQYF. The CDR3 coding sequence is TGTGCCAGCAGCAAACCTCGGAATCTTGCCTACGAGCAGTACTTC.

This clone was counted a few times. The V call is TRBV10-3, the J call TRBJ1-2, with 8 bases fitting TRBD1. Germline V gives CDR1 ENHRY, CDR2 SYGVKD. The CDR3 length is 14 residues. J gave up 4 bases and V 8 bases, and 9 bases lay outside the gene matches. In DNA form, the CDR3 reads TGTGCCATCTGTCCGGACAGGGACGCCTATGGCTACACCTTC. It specifies CAICPDRDAYGYTF.

This clone came up many times. The chain combines TRBV4-2 with TRBJ2-7; 8 nucleotides match TRBD2. The V gene's germline CDR1 is LGHNA and CDR2 YNFKEQ. J lost 0 bases, V lost 4 bases, and 2 bases had no gene match. The CDR3 spans 14 residues. CDR3 sequence (DNA): TGTGCCAGCAGCCTAGCGGGACCCTCCTACGAGCAGTACTTC. Translation gives CASSLAGPSYEQYF.

V and J are TRBV28 and TRBJ1-2, with 11 nucleotides matching TRBD1. Germline lookup yields CDR1 MDHEN and CDR2 SYDVKM. Trimming took 4 bases from V and 4 from J; bases not matched to a gene: 14. The CDR3 runs 18 residues. The CDR3 DNA follows: TGTGCCAGCAGTTCCCCGGGAGGTGGGACAGGGGGATTCTATGGCTACACCTTC. Its protein product is CASSSPGGGTGGFYGYTF.

The chain is built from TRBV19 and TRBJ1-1; no firm D call. The CDR3 contains 15 residues. The V end was cut by 5 bases, the J end by 11 bases, with 24 bases between. Germline-derived CDR1 and CDR2 are LNHDA and SQIVND (reference sequence). CDR3 in DNA: TGTGCCAGTAGTTCAACGGGCAGAGTTCCTCCGTGGGCTTTCTTT. The encoded protein is CASSSTGRVPPWAFF.

This clone appeared a few times. V gene TRBV4-1 combines with J gene TRBJ2-1; possibly TRBD1 for D (5 bases). Trimming cost V 0 bases and J 7 bases, with 10 bases left between them. The CDR3 has 14 residues. Germline V gives CDR1 MGHRA, CDR2 YSYEKL. The CDR3 DNA is TGCGCCAGCAGCCAAGAATCCAGGGCGAATGAGCAGTTCTTC. It yields the protein CASSQESRANEQFF.

The chain employs TRBV25-1 and TRBJ2-1; no clear D. The germline V gene has CDR1 MGHDK and CDR2 SYGVNS. CDR3 length: 16 residues. V was clipped by 7 bases and J by 1 base, with 17 bases between them. CDR3 sequence: CASTSDDGGSYNEQFF. The CDR3 coding sequence is TGTGCCAGCACATCCGACGACGGTGGGTCCTACAATGAGCAGTTCTTC.